Described below is a single TCR beta chain sequence and its context. Original analysis: Quantification of nucleated cells was approximated via reference gene primer amplification. Clones were sequenced by immunoSEQ multiplex PCR, and TCRdb holds only the in-frame ones, with some missing. D and trimming come from the DNA, and the V and J calls and clone size come from that table. Of roughly 290,000 clones in the sample, 70% to 90% were seen once. This sample was included in a study of blood T cell repertoires in COVID-19. As for the study in general: Material from acute and convalescent COVID-19 was sourced from the United States, Italy and Spain. PBMCs, B-cell-depleted T cells, or T cells were the source of the cDNA or gDNA that made up the material.

Trimming removed 1 base from V and 5 bases from J, with 13 bases in between. Germline CDR1 reads MGHRA; CDR2 reads YSYEKL. The CDR3 sequence is 15 residues long. The sequenced sample was peripheral blood. The V and J genes are TRBV4-1 and TRBJ2-3; D might be TRBD2 (6 bases). The TCR originated in a woman between 45 and 65 years old with active or convalescent COVID-19. The CDR3 DNA follows: TGCGCCAGCAGCCAAGTCGGGACTGCAAAAGATACGCAGTATTTT. Translation gives CASSQVGTAKDTQYF.